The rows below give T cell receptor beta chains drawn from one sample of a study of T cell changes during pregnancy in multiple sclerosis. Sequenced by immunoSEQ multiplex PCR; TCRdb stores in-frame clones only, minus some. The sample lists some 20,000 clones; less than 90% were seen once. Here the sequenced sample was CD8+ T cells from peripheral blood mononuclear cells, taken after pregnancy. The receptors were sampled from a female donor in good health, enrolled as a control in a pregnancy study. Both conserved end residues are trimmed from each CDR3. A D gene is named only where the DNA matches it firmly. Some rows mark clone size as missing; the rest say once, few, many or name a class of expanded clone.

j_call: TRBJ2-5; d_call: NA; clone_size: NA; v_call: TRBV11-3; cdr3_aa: ASSPVQGGQETQY
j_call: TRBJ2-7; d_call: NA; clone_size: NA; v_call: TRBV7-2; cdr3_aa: ASSLPGAYYEQY
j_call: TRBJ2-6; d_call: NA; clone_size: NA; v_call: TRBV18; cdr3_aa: ASSPSDRDSGANVLT
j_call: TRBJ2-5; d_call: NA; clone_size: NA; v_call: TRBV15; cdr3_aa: ATSRDRLATETQY
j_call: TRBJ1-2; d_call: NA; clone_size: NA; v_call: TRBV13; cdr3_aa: ASSSGRGNGYT
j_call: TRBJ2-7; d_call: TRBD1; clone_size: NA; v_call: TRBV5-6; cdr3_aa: ASLQGPQGIEQY
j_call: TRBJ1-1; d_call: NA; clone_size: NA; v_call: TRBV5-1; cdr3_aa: ASSSTSGDREAF
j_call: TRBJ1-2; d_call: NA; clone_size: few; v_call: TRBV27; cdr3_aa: ASATGGKGYT
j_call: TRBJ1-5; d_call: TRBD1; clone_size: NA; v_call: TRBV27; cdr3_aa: ASSGGGFGNQPQH
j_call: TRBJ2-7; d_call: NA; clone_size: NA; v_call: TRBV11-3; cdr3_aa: ASSLTGTLSSYEQY
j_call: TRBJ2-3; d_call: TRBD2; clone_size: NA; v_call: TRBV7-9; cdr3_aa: ASSLGTSGGWVDTQY
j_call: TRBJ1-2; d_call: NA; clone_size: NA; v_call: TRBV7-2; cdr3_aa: ASSPGRVDYGYT
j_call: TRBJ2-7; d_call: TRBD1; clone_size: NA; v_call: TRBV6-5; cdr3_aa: ASSIQGISYEQY
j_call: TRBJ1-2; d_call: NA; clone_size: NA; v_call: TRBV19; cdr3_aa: ASSAAGGDYGYT
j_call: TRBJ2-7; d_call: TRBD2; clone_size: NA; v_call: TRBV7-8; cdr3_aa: ASSPIAGLTYEQY
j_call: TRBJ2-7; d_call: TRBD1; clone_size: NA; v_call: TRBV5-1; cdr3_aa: ASSQDRVSYEQY
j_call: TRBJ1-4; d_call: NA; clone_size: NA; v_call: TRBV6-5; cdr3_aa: ASSYSVRADEKLF
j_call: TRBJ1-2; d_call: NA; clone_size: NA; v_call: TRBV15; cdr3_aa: ATSRDSGVSAYGYT
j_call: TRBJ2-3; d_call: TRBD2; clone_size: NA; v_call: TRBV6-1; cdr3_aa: ASSEGGTSGPVGDTQY
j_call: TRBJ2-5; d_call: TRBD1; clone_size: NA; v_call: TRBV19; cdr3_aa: ASSPSRGRGLETQY
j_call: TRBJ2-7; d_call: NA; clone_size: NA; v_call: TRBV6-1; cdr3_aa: ASSETSYEQY
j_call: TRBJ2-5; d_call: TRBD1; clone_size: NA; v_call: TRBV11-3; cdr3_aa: ASSQRQGEETQY
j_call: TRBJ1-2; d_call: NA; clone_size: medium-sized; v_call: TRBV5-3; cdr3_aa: APSLGGHYGYT
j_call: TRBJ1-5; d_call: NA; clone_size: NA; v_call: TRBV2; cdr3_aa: ASSVPDQPQH
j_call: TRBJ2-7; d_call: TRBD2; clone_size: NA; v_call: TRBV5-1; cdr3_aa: ASSLGGGEQY